The 26 T cell receptor beta chains below were found in one sample sequenced in a study of cytomegalovirus exposure and HLA in healthy donors. The study ran its PCR with 60 Vbeta and 13 Jbeta primers. Generated by immunoSEQ multiplex PCR, the TCRdb table keeps only in-frame clones and is missing some. Of roughly 77,000 clones listed, around a tenth are singletons. The source material was PBMCs. The receptors derive from a man in his 60s in good health and CMV-seropositive.

This clone was counted between two and nine times. The chain couples TRBV5-6 to TRBJ2-4, with a tentative D call TRBD1 (6 bases). V was shortened by 3 bases and J by 3 bases, with 13 bases between the two germline ends. This CDR3 has 15 amino acids. The V gene's germline CDR1 is SGHDT and CDR2 YYEEEE. CDR3 sequence (DNA): TGTGCCAGCAGCTACAGGGCCGTGGACAAAAACATTCAGTACTTC. This gives the protein CASSYRAVDKNIQYF. The variable domain in full, with the rest retrieved from reference TRBV5-6 and TRBJ2-4, is DAGVTQSPTHLIKTRGQQVTLRCSPKSGHDTVSWYQQALGQGPQFIFQYYEEEERQRGNFPDRFSGHQFPNYSSELNVNALLLGDSALYLCASSYRAVDKNIQYFGAGTRLSVL.

The chain recombines TRBV19 with TRBJ2-5; 8 bases align to TRBD1. This CDR3 has 15 amino acids. Germline-derived CDR1 and CDR2 are LNHDA and SQIVND (reference sequence). Unmatched junction bases numbered 10, after V lost 5 bases and J lost 5 bases. The CDR3 coding sequence is TGTGCCAGTAGTGGGCCCGGGACAGGATCCGAGACCCAGTACTTC. Translated, it gives CASSGPGTGSETQYF.

This clone appeared a few times. This chain connects TRBV19 to TRBJ2-3, with 7 bases fitting TRBD1. The CDR3 is 15 amino acids. V lost 5 bases and J lost 1; bases outside the gene matches: 6. From germline, CDR1 is LNHDA and CDR2 SQIVND (reference sequence). Here the CDR3 DNA reads TGTGCCAGTAGTTTGCAGGGGGATGGCACAGATACGCAGTATTTT. This sequence encodes CASSLQGDGTDTQYF.

The chain links TRBV10-2 to TRBJ1-5, with D hard to call. There are 12 residues in the CDR3. V shed 2 bases and J shed 9 bases, with 8 bases lying between them. Germline CDR1 reads WSHSY; CDR2 reads SAAADI. CDR3 nucleotide sequence: TGCGCCAGCAGTGAGGCGCCGGGGCCCCAGCATTTT. Translation gives CASSEAPGPQHF.

CDR3 coding DNA: TGTGCCAGCAGCCAAGATGAAGTTAGCTCCTACAATGAGCAGTTCTTC. Translated, it gives CASSQDEVSSYNEQFF. This sequence joins TRBV14 and TRBJ2-1, with no clear D. Germline CDR1 reads SGHDN; CDR2 reads FVKESK. The CDR3 has 16 residues. V was cut by 0 bases and J by 0 bases, with 9 bases left in between.

V and J are TRBV6-5 and TRBJ1-2, with D unclear. The V end lost 4 bases, the J end lost 6 bases, and 15 bases lay between the germline ends. This CDR3 spans 14 amino acids. Germline V CDR1 and CDR2: MNHEY, SVGAGI. The CDR3 sequence is CASSFNPYTDGYTF. The CDR3 bases are TGTGCCAGCAGTTTCAACCCTTATACAGATGGCTACACCTTC.

The chain has TRBV5-1 and TRBJ2-3; 9 nucleotides align to TRBD2. After removal of 2 bases from V and 6 bases from J, the junction contained 4 bases not matched to a gene. The CDR3 is made up of 14 amino acids. Germline CDR1 SGHRS, CDR2 YFSETQ. The CDR3 DNA reads as TGCGCCAGCAGCTTTAGCGGGGGAGGTGATACGCAGTATTTT. This gives the protein CASSFSGGGDTQYF.

This clone was seen only a few times. The chain combines TRBV30 with TRBJ2-7; 8 nucleotides agree with TRBD1. The V gene end was trimmed by 1 base and the J gene end by 2 bases; junction bases not matched to a gene: 7. CDR3 length equals 15 residues. Germline V gene lookup returns CDR1 GTSNPN and CDR2 SVGIG (reference sequence). CDR3 in DNA: TGTGCCTGGAGTGGAAGACAGGGGCTGACCTACGAGCAGTACTTC. As protein: CAWSGRQGLTYEQYF.

The chain uses TRBV19 and TRBJ2-1; 7 bases map to TRBD2. Trimming cost V 10 bases and J 5 bases; bases outside gene matches: 11. The CDR3 contains 14 residues. Per germline, CDR1 LNHDA and CDR2 SQIVND (reference sequence). The DNA for the CDR3 is TGTGCCACCCAAGAATTGGCGGGGGACAATGAGCAGTTCTTC. Encoded protein: CATQELAGDNEQFF.

In the case of this clone: A read error may account for a junction end that differs from germline. The chain employs TRBV10-3 and TRBJ2-1, with TRBD2 as a possible D gene (6 bases). The CDR3 contains 12 residues. CDR1 is ENHRY, CDR2 SYGVKD, per germline. CDR3 amino acids: CAISEGLSGTVF. For the CDR3, the DNA is TGTGCCATCAGTGAGGGACTATCAGGGACGGTCTTC.

This clone has a handful of counts. This chain links TRBV28 with TRBJ1-4, with D possibly TRBD1 on 6 matching bases. V dropped 7 bases and J dropped 8 bases, with 14 bases sitting between them. CDR1 and CDR2 (germline): MDHEN, SYDVKM. The CDR3 has 13 amino acids. CDR3 in amino acids: CASTEGGEEKLFF. The CDR3 DNA follows: TGTGCCAGCACCGAGGGGGGGGAGGAAAAACTGTTTTTT.

The chain employs TRBV6-5 and TRBJ1-1; 8 bases line up with TRBD1. CDR3 length: 15 residues. Germline loops: CDR1 MNHEY, CDR2 SVGAGI. J was trimmed by 4 bases and V by 5 bases; bases with no gene match: 9. The CDR3 nucleotides read TGTGCCAGCAGTCCCTCCAGGGGGCTGAGCACTGAAGCTTTCTTT. This encodes CASSPSRGLSTEAFF.

The chain links TRBV19 to TRBJ2-3; the match to TRBD2 covers 15 bases. The J segment lost 2 bases and the V segment lost 7 bases, leaving 13 bases of the junction unmatched. Germline V lookup: CDR1 LNHDA, CDR2 SQIVND (reference sequence). The CDR3 extends over 19 amino acids. CDR3 bases: TGTGCCAGTACCCCCTACGGACTAGCGGGAGGGGCTTACACAGATACGCAGTATTTT. Protein product: CASTPYGLAGGAYTDTQYF.

This clone turned up a few times. This chain joins TRBV29-1 and TRBJ2-3; 14 positions match TRBD2. From germline, CDR1 is SQVTM and CDR2 ANQGSEA. V shed 4 bases, J shed 0 bases, and the junction held 6 bases outside the gene matches. This CDR3 is 17 amino acids long. The CDR3 here is CSVAGLAGATSTDTQYF. Written as DNA, the CDR3 is TGCAGCGTTGCGGGACTAGCGGGGGCCACTAGCACAGATACGCAGTATTTT.

The chain is built from TRBV27 and TRBJ1-6; possibly TRBD1 for D (5 bases). CDR1 is MNHEY and CDR2 is SMNVEV in the germline V gene (reference sequence). Trimming shortened V by 6 bases and J by 9 bases, and 15 bases separated the two germline ends. CDR3 length equals 14 residues. The CDR3 DNA follows: TGTGCCAGCAGCAAGGACTGGGGGGGTTCACCCCTCCACTTT. Amino acid sequence: CASSKDWGGSPLHF.

This chain links TRBV2 with TRBJ1-2, with D maybe TRBD1 (6 bases). CDR3 length: 14 amino acids. V gave up 5 bases and J gave up 7 bases, with 17 bases separating them. The germline CDR1 and CDR2 sequences are SNHLY and FYNNEI. The CDR3 reads CASSLGGAGSGYTF. As DNA, the CDR3 is TGTGCCAGCAGTCTCGGGGGGGCAGGGTCTGGCTACACCTTC.

A few counts support this clone. The genes are TRBV5-1 and TRBJ2-3; D not certain. With 1 base removed from V and 2 bases from J, the gap between germline ends came to 5 bases. This CDR3 has 13 amino acids. From germline, CDR1 is SGHRS and CDR2 YFSETQ. CDR3: CASSLSVTDTQYF. The DNA for the CDR3 is TGCGCCAGCAGCTTGAGCGTCACAGATACGCAGTATTTT. Drawing the rest from reference TRBV5-1 and TRBJ2-3, the complete variable domain is KAGVTQTPRYLIKTRGQQVTLSCSPISGHRSVSWYQQTPGQGLQFLFEYFSETQRNKGNFPGRFSGRQFSNSRSEMNVSTLELGDSALYLCASSLSVTDTQYFGPGTRLTVL.

There are a few counts of this clone. CDR3 nucleotides: TGCAGCACAACTAGCGGTGGGGACACCGGGGAGCTGTTTTTT. Translating it yields CSTTSGGDTGELFF. V usage is TRBV29-1 and J usage is TRBJ2-2; 8 bases align to TRBD2. Germline V lookup: CDR1 SQVTM, CDR2 ANQGSEA. The CDR3 loop spans 14 amino acids. Trimming cost V 8 bases and J 3 bases; bases outside gene matches: 8.

This clone was seen a few times. The chain has TRBV5-8 and TRBJ2-1; 8 bases map to TRBD2. The CDR3 is 15 residues long. Unmatched junction bases numbered 5, after V lost 6 bases and J lost 0 bases. The germline CDR1 and CDR2 sequences are SGHTS and YDEGEE. CDR3 nucleotide sequence: TGTGCCAGCATAAGCGGGAGCCTCTCCTACAATGAGCAGTTCTTC. This encodes CASISGSLSYNEQFF.

The chain couples TRBV9 to TRBJ1-2, with a weak D call TRBD1 (5 bases). Trimming cost V 0 bases and J 6 bases, with 9 bases left between them. Germline V CDR1 and CDR2: SGDLS, YYNGEE. The CDR3 length is 13 residues. The CDR3, as DNA: TGTGCCAGCAGCGTAGGAACAGGTCATGGCTACACCTTC. Translation gives CASSVGTGHGYTF.

This clone was recorded at least ten times. The V gene is TRBV19, the J gene TRBJ2-1, with a possible D match to TRBD1 (6 bases). Looked up from germline, CDR1 is LNHDA and CDR2 is SQIVND (reference sequence). Trimming removed 7 bases at V and 0 bases at J, with 13 bases between. This CDR3 contains 15 residues. The chain's CDR3 is CASTLEGDSYNEQFF. CDR3 bases: TGTGCCAGTACCCTCGAGGGGGACTCCTACAATGAGCAGTTCTTC.

The chain uses TRBV21-1 and TRBJ1-2. TRBV21-1 is a listed pseudogene. CDR3 size: 14 residues. The CDR3 protein is CASSPGATNYGYTF. DNA of the CDR3: TGTGCCAGCAGTCCGGGAGCTACTAACTATGGCTACACCTTC.

This clone has more than one count but fewer than ten. The J gene is TRBJ2-3, the V gene TRBV29-1; a weak D match, TRBD2 (5 bases). Germline CDR1 is SQVTM and CDR2 is ANQGSEA. The CDR3 has 13 residues. Trimming shortened V by 7 bases and J by 2 bases, and 13 bases separated the two germline ends. CDR3 nucleotides: TGCAGCGCCGAAGGGAGACCCACAGATACGCAGTATTTT. Translated: CSAEGRPTDTQYF.

This clone has just a few counts. The chain joins TRBV11-1 to TRBJ1-1, with a tentative D call TRBD1 (5 bases). With 4 bases removed from V and 1 base from J, the gap between germline ends came to 10 bases. The length of the CDR3 is 14 residues. The germline CDR1 and CDR2 sequences are SGHAT and FQDESV (reference sequence). CDR3 bases: TGTGCCAGCAGCTGGGCGCAGGGGAACACTGAAGCTTTCTTT. This gives the protein CASSWAQGNTEAFF.

This clone was observed a handful of times. This chain connects TRBV6-1 to TRBJ2-7; 8 positions agree with TRBD1. The CDR3 spans 13 residues. V gave up 11 bases and J gave up 2 bases; unmatched junction bases: 8. Germline lookup yields CDR1 MNHNS and CDR2 SASEGT. The CDR3 DNA follows: TGTGCCGCTTCCAGGGGGCAGACCTACGAGCAGTACTTC. Protein: CAASRGQTYEQYF.

This clone was detected a few times. This sequence joins TRBV7-9 and TRBJ1-6; the match to TRBD1 covers 11 bases. This CDR3 region has 14 residues. Germline trimming cut 3 bases from V and 10 bases from J; bases unmatched to any gene: 2. In germline, CDR1 is SEHNR, CDR2 FQNEAQ (reference sequence). The CDR3 region has the DNA TGTGCCAGCAGCTTCGGGACAGGGGGATCACCCCTCCACTTT. This codes for CASSFGTGGSPLHF.